A single sample gave rise to the 14 T cell receptor beta chains below, sequenced in a study of blood T cell repertoires in COVID-19. Repertoires were generated with immunoSEQ multiplex PCR, while TCRdb's copy carries only in-frame clones and drops some. Found here are 450,000 to 500,000 clones, over 75% of them singletons; the top ten hold roughly 3.2%. Specimen: peripheral blood. The receptors were gathered from a human donor in a cohort sampled during active COVID-19.

This chain links TRBV5-1 with TRBJ2-7; 9 bases agree with TRBD2. Per germline, CDR1 SGHRS and CDR2 YFSETQ. With V trimmed by 2 bases and J by 6 bases, 6 bases remained unmatched. The CDR3 extends over 14 amino acids. CDR3 region: CASSFLAGDSEQYF. CDR3 nucleotide sequence: TGCGCCAGCAGCTTCTTAGCGGGGGACTCCGAGCAGTACTTC. Full variable domain (remainder filled in from reference TRBV5-1 and TRBJ2-7): KAGVTQTPRYLIKTRGQQVTLSCSPISGHRSVSWYQQTPGQGLQFLFEYFSETQRNKGNFPGRFSGRQFSNSRSEMNVSTLELGDSALYLCASSFLAGDSEQYFGPGTRLTVT.

Only one count was recorded for this clone. This chain connects TRBV5-1 to TRBJ2-1; 7 nucleotides line up with TRBD2. The CDR3 totals 13 residues. Trimming cost V 2 bases and J 7 bases; bases outside gene matches: 3. Per the germline V gene, CDR1 is SGHRS and CDR2 is YFSETQ. Here the CDR3 reads CASSLGGSNEQFF. As DNA, the CDR3 is TGCGCCAGCAGCTTAGGCGGGAGTAATGAGCAGTTCTTC.

V usage is TRBV14 and J usage is TRBJ2-3; tentative D call: TRBD2 (6 bases). Trimming cost V 2 bases and J 6 bases, with 9 bases left between them. CDR3 size: 13 residues. Germline CDR1 SGHDN, CDR2 FVKESK. The CDR3 loop reads CASSQHLADTQYF. CDR3 DNA sequence: TGTGCCAGCAGCCAACATCTAGCGGATACGCAGTATTTT. Full variable domain (outside the CDR3, taken from reference TRBV14 and TRBJ2-3): EAGVTQFPSHSVIEKGQTVTLRCDPISGHDNLYWYRRVMGKEIKFLLHFVKESKQDESGMPNNRFLAERTGGTYSTLKVQPAELEDSGVYFCASSQHLADTQYFGPGTRLTVL.

The chain combines TRBV28 with TRBJ1-2; TRBD1 aligns across 8 bases. The J segment lost 5 bases and the V segment lost 8 bases, leaving 13 bases of the junction unmatched. The CDR3 runs to 15 residues. Germline-derived CDR1 and CDR2 are MDHEN and SYDVKM. The CDR3 DNA sequence: TGTGCCAGCCAAAGCTTTTCAGGGGGCGAGTATGGCTACACCTTC. Encoded protein: CASQSFSGGEYGYTF.

The rearrangement joins TRBV6-2 or TRBV6-3 to TRBJ1-5; no definite D call. V lost 5 bases to trimming and J lost 4 bases, with 12 bases between them. Germline CDR1 is MNHEY and CDR2 is SVGEGT. The CDR3 has 14 residues. CDR3: CASSAYAVNQPQHF. The CDR3 DNA sequence: TGTGCCAGCAGTGCGTACGCGGTTAATCAGCCCCAGCATTTT.

A few counts support this clone. The CDR3 protein is CASSPRDRPLSPLHF. The CDR3 coding sequence is TGTGCCAGCAGCCCCCGGGACAGGCCTCTCTCACCCCTCCACTTT. The V call is TRBV27, the J call TRBJ1-6; 8 bases line up with TRBD1. Germline CDR1 reads MNHEY; CDR2 reads SMNVEV (reference sequence). The CDR3 has 15 residues. V lost 6 bases to trimming and J lost 10 bases; unmatched junction nucleotides: 11.

The J gene is TRBJ2-7, the V gene TRBV3-1 (or the pseudogene TRBV3-2); no firm D call. V gave up 1 base and J gave up 2 bases, with 9 bases separating them. From germline, CDR1 is LGHDT and CDR2 YNNKEL (reference sequence). This CDR3 is 14 amino acids long. The DNA of the CDR3 is TGTGCCAGCAGCCAAGGAGGCTCCCCCTACGAGCAGTACTTC. This encodes CASSQGGSPYEQYF.

The chain has TRBV4-1 and TRBJ2-7, with 8 nucleotides matching TRBD2. Germline lookup yields CDR1 MGHRA and CDR2 YSYEKL. The CDR3 extends over 19 amino acids. The junction had 17 bases not matched to a gene; V was cut back by 2 bases and J by 2 bases. The CDR3: CASSQWPDLPAGAPYEQYF. CDR3 nucleotide sequence: TGCGCCAGCAGCCAATGGCCCGATCTTCCAGCGGGAGCCCCCTACGAGCAGTACTTC.

The rearrangement uses TRBV25-1 and TRBJ2-1, with 7 bases aligning to TRBD2. This CDR3 has 12 amino acids. Trimming removed 7 bases from V and 9 bases from J; junction bases left unmatched: 6. The germline V gene has CDR1 MGHDK and CDR2 SYGVNS. Written as DNA, the CDR3 is TGTGCCAGCAAGGGAAGCGGGACTGAGCAGTTCTTC. Protein product: CASKGSGTEQFF.

The chain uses TRBV7-3 and TRBJ2-1; possible D gene TRBD2, 5 bases. The V end lost 2 bases, the J end lost 5 bases, and 7 bases lay between the germline ends. The CDR3 is 13 amino acids. Germline values: CDR1 SGHTA, CDR2 FQGTGA. CDR3 in DNA: TGTGCCAGCAGCTTAGGAGCGGACAATGAGCAGTTCTTC. It codes for CASSLGADNEQFF. The full variable domain, its missing parts supplied by reference TRBV7-3 and TRBJ2-1, is GAGVSQTPSNKVTEKGKYVELRCDPISGHTALYWYRQSLGQGPEFLIYFQGTGAADDSGLPNDRFFAVRPEGSVSTLKIQRTERGDSAVYLCASSLGADNEQFFGPGTRLTVL.

The J gene is TRBJ2-7, the V gene TRBV6-2 or TRBV6-3; the match to TRBD2 covers 13 bases. Germline CDR1 reads MNHEY; CDR2 reads SVGEGT. This CDR3 spans 15 amino acids. The V and J ends lost 4 bases and 4 bases, in that order; junction bases with no gene match: 4. CDR3 in amino acids: CASSSAGLAGYEQYF. The CDR3 coding sequence is TGTGCCAGCAGTTCCGCGGGACTAGCGGGATACGAGCAGTACTTC.

V is TRBV5-5 and J is TRBJ2-5; 7 bases are a match to TRBD2. The germline gives CDR1 SGHKS, CDR2 YYEKEE (reference sequence). The CDR3 is 17 amino acids. V was clipped by 0 bases and J by 5 bases; unmatched bases: 13. The CDR3 DNA reads TGTGCCAGCAGCTTGGGGACTAGTATTTCTTTGGTGGAGACCCAGTACTTC. Its protein is CASSLGTSISLVETQYF. Variable domain in full (rest from reference TRBV5-5 and TRBJ2-5): DAGVTQSPTHLIKTRGQQVTLRCSPISGHKSVSWYQQVLGQGPQFIFQYYEKEERGRGNFPDRFSARQFPNYSSELNVNALLLGDSALYLCASSLGTSISLVETQYFGPGTRLLVL.

The rearrangement links TRBV7-9 to TRBJ2-1, with 7 bases that match TRBD1. Germline CDR1 SEHNR, CDR2 FQNEAQ (reference sequence). CDR3 length equals 14 residues. Germline trimming cut 7 bases from V and 1 base from J; bases unmatched to any gene: 4. The CDR3 sequence is CASNQGESYNEQFF. The CDR3 DNA is TGTGCCAGCAACCAGGGGGAGTCCTACAATGAGCAGTTCTTC.

The V call is TRBV7-9, the J call TRBJ2-5, with TRBD1 matching over 8 bases. V trimming: 9 bases; J trimming: 3 bases; junction bases outside the gene matches: 9. Germline V gene data show CDR1 as SEHNR and CDR2 as FQNEAQ (reference sequence). The length of the CDR3 is 14 residues. The CDR3 sequence: CASQRSGGEETQYF. In DNA, the CDR3 is TGTGCCAGTCAAAGGTCAGGGGGCGAAGAGACCCAGTACTTC.